This TCR beta chain came from a study of cytomegalovirus exposure and HLA in healthy donors. Across the whole study: Membership in the Caucasian-associated ancestry cluster was found for 81% of around 380 genotyped donors.

Study results and caveats: The study listed approximately 160 cytomegalovirus-associated TCR beta chains.

The PCR employed 60 Vbeta primers together with 13 Jbeta primers. Here immunoSEQ multiplex PCR was the method, and the copy in TCRdb shows in-frame clones only, minus some. The profile shows some 120,000 clones, approximately 84% of them singletons. The donors gave bone marrow, and they were healthy. The V and J ends lost 5 bases and 5 bases, in that order; junction bases with no gene match: 6. The CDR3 length is 14 residues. Per the germline V gene, CDR1 is SEHNR and CDR2 is FQNEAQ (reference sequence). Points on this clone: Its antigen remains unidentified.

V and J are TRBV7-9 and TRBJ1-5, with TRBD1 matching 7 bases. This clonotype was obtained from a man between 18 and 29 years old in good health and CMV-seropositive. The sample taken for sequencing was PBMCs. The DNA of the CDR3 is TGTGCCAGCAGCCACACAGGGGCCCATCAGCCCCAGCATTTT. Amino acid sequence: CASSHTGAHQPQHF.